This T cell receptor (beta chain) was captured in a study of human T cells and chemical hapten exposure. On the study more broadly: Slight volume differences across pooled libraries mainly accounted for varying per-sample TCR yields. The study, taken as a whole, reports: TCRs above 1 in 1000 frequency stayed constant with DPC sensitization.

This clonotype was observed at least ten times. What it binds is not known. CDR3 length: 12 amino acids. Per the germline V gene, CDR1 is SGHDN and CDR2 is FVKESK. V lost 3 bases to trimming and J lost 2 bases, with 5 bases between them. Unique molecular identifiers were attached to individual cDNA molecules during library preparation. In the original analysis: A typical sample had roughly 96,000 TCRs, with about 23,224 to 750,000 overall. TCRdb processed the RACE reads anew with MiXCR; each CDR3 protein has one entry. None of the V and J calls come from the authors' own analysis; TCRdb made them. The repertoire holds about 46,000 distinct CDR3 sequences, 3.5% to 4.5% seen once, with about 1.5% in the top ten. The time point denotes: healthy volunteer bleed at 2 weeks. Unfractionated whole blood was the source of the extracted total RNA.

The chain uses TRBV14 and TRBJ2-7; D is undetermined. The TCR sequence derives from a female donor in good health. Some clones in this sample may be carry-over from other donors' samples. Sequenced material: whole blood. Here the CDR3 reads CASSQAAYEQYF. CDR3 in DNA: TGTGCCAGCAGCCAGGCCGCCTACGAGCAGTACTTC.